This T cell receptor (beta chain) was documented in a study of T cells and Merkel cell carcinoma outcomes. Study results and caveats: Repertoire plus T-cell density reportedly predicted Merkel cell carcinoma outcomes.

The assay was immunoSEQ multiplex PCR, and TCRdb's table has in-frame clones only and misses some. The data contain around 16,000 clones, about four fifths of them singletons. The CDR3 length is 13 residues. Trimming took 5 bases from V and 3 from J; bases not matched to a gene: 4. Germline-derived CDR1 and CDR2 are GTSNPN and SVGIG (reference sequence). A remark on this clone: Its antigen is unidentified.

This chain connects TRBV30 to TRBJ2-5; TRBD1 agrees at 9 bases. The clonotype comes from a human donor with Merkel cell carcinoma. Material: tumor tissue from Merkel cell carcinoma. CDR3 DNA sequence: TGTGCCTGGGGAGGGACAGGGAAAGAGACCCAGTACTTC. Protein sequence: CAWGGTGKETQYF.